Below, 9 T cell receptor beta chains from the same sample are listed, as sequenced in a study of cytomegalovirus exposure and HLA in healthy donors. This PCR relied on a set of 60 Vbeta primers and 13 Jbeta primers. The protocol was immunoSEQ multiplex PCR, while the TCRdb copy is restricted to in-frame clones and leaves out a portion. The data contain 90,000 to 150,000 clones, less than 65% of them seen just once; the ten biggest clones take up roughly 10%. Material for sequencing was PBMCs. All receptors derive from a man aged 35-49 years in good health and CMV-seropositive.

The rearrangement joins TRBV5-4 to TRBJ1-1; no firm D call. The V end was cut by 1 base, the J end by 3 bases, with 10 bases between. CDR3 length: 14 amino acids. Germline CDR1 reads SGHNT; CDR2 reads YYREEE (reference sequence). CDR3 region: CASSLPNRDTEAFF. In DNA, the CDR3 is TGTGCCAGCAGCTTGCCTAACCGGGACACTGAAGCTTTCTTT.

V is TRBV19 and J is TRBJ2-5; 7 nucleotides line up with TRBD2. With V trimmed by 2 bases and J by 4 bases, 10 bases remained unmatched. The CDR3 consists of 16 residues. CDR1 is LNHDA, CDR2 SQIVND, per germline (reference sequence). The CDR3 sequence: CASSIIGGRFAETQYF. The DNA of the CDR3 is TGTGCCAGTAGTATAATAGGCGGGAGATTTGCAGAGACCCAGTACTTC.

This clone was detected only once. The chain joins TRBV2 to TRBJ1-1; possibly TRBD1 for D (5 bases). The CDR3 is made up of 13 amino acids. V lost 4 bases and J 7 bases, leaving 13 bases between the germline ends. The germline V gene has CDR1 SNHLY and CDR2 FYNNEI. As DNA, the CDR3 is TGTGCCAGCAGTGCCCGACAGTTAGTTGAAGCTTTCTTT. It translates to CASSARQLVEAFF.

The J gene is TRBJ1-4, the V gene TRBV5-4; maybe TRBD1 (6 bases). Trimming stripped 4 bases from V and 4 bases from J, with 17 bases between. The CDR3 covers 16 residues. Per the germline V gene, CDR1 is SGHNT and CDR2 is YYREEE (reference sequence). The CDR3 DNA sequence: TGTGCCAGCAGCATTCAGGGGCGCGGGGGTAATGAAAAACTGTTTTTT. As protein: CASSIQGRGGNEKLFF.

This clone has only a few counts. The V call is TRBV23-1, the J call TRBJ1-4, with 7 bases aligning to TRBD1. TRBV23-1 is an ORF, with its function uncertain. The V and J ends lost 6 bases and 0 bases, in that order; junction bases with no gene match: 10. This CDR3 is 17 amino acids long. This chain's CDR3 is CASSHTGDRSTNEKLFF. CDR3 bases: TGCGCCAGCAGCCACACAGGGGACCGATCAACTAATGAAAAACTGTTTTTT.

The gene calls are TRBV7-2 and TRBJ2-7, with D unclear. The CDR3 is made up of 16 amino acids. Germline V gives CDR1 SGHTA, CDR2 FQGNSA. The V and J ends lost 1 base and 2 bases respectively, with 15 bases between them. The CDR3 bases are TGTGCCAGCAGCTTAGGACCCCCAACTGGAGCCTACGAGCAGTACTTC. Translation: CASSLGPPTGAYEQYF.

The gene calls are TRBV5-1 and TRBJ2-5; D is perhaps TRBD2 (6 bases). Germline CDR1 reads SGHRS; CDR2 reads YFSETQ. The CDR3 has 18 residues. V was shortened by 3 bases and J by 4 bases, with 25 bases between the two germline ends. The CDR3 DNA is TGCGCCAGCAGCTCCCGGCGGGGCTTAGGGAGTAGTTTAGAGACCCAGTACTTC. Its translation: CASSSRRGLGSSLETQYF. Together with reference TRBV5-1 and TRBJ2-5, the CDR3 gives the full variable domain: KAGVTQTPRYLIKTRGQQVTLSCSPISGHRSVSWYQQTPGQGLQFLFEYFSETQRNKGNFPGRFSGRQFSNSRSEMNVSTLELGDSALYLCASSSRRGLGSSLETQYFGPGTRLLVL.

The V call is TRBV10-3, the J call TRBJ2-3; tentatively, D is TRBD1 (5 bases). The germline V and J ends were trimmed by 7 bases and 2 bases, with 10 bases remaining between them. Germline V gene lookup returns CDR1 ENHRY and CDR2 SYGVKD. This CDR3 has 13 residues. Written as DNA, the CDR3 is TGTGCCATCAAGGGGCAGGACACAGATACGCAGTATTTT. Translating it yields CAIKGQDTDTQYF.

This chain joins TRBV29-1 and TRBJ1-5; D uncertain. This CDR3 is 13 amino acids long. Deletions cut 7 bases from V and 1 base from J, with 11 bases between. Germline CDR1 and CDR2: SQVTM and ANQGSEA. This chain's CDR3 is CSARDQSNQPQHF. In DNA, the CDR3 is TGCAGCGCGCGGGATCAAAGCAATCAGCCCCAGCATTTT.